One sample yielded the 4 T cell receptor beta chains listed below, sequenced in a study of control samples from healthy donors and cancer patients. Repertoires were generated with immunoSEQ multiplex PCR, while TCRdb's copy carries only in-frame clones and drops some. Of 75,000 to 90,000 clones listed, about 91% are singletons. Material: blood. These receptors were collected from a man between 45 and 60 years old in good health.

CDR3 residues: CASSAGGQGAAFF. The DNA for the CDR3 is TGTGCCAGCAGCGCAGGGGGACAGGGCGCAGCTTTCTTT. The chain is built from TRBV9 and TRBJ1-1; 9 bases agree with TRBD1. The V segment lost 3 bases and the J segment 10 bases; nucleotides outside the gene matches: 7. This CDR3 spans 13 amino acids. CDR1 is SGDLS and CDR2 is YYNGEE in the germline V gene.

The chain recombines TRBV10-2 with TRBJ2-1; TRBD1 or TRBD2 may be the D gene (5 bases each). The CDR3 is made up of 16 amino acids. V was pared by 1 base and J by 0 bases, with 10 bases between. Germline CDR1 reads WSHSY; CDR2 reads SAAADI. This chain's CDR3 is CASSEWDGRSYNEQFF. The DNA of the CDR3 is TGCGCCAGCAGTGAGTGGGACGGCCGCTCCTACAATGAGCAGTTCTTC.

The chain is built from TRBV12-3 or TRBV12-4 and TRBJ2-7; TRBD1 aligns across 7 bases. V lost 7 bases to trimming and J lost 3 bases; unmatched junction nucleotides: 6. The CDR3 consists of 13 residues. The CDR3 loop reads CASTSTGFYEQYF. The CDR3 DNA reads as TGTGCCAGCACTTCGACAGGGTTCTACGAGCAGTACTTC.

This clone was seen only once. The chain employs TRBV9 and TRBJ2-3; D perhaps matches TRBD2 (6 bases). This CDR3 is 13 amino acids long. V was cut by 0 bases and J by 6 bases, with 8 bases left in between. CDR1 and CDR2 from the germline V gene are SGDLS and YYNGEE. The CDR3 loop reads CASSVGSGDTQYF. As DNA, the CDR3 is TGTGCCAGCAGCGTAGGGAGCGGGGATACGCAGTATTTT.